The 25 T cell receptor beta chains below were found in one sample sequenced in a study of cytomegalovirus exposure and HLA in healthy donors. Clones were sequenced by immunoSEQ multiplex PCR, and TCRdb holds only the in-frame ones, with some missing. Of about 150,000 clones detected, 89% appear once; the ten largest clones hold roughly 9.3%. Sequencing was performed on PBMCs. These receptors came from a woman aged 18-29 years in good health and CMV-seropositive.

The gene calls are TRBV28 and TRBJ1-5, with 8 bases identical to TRBD1. The CDR3 runs 16 residues. The germline V gene encodes CDR1 MDHEN and CDR2 SYDVKM. The J segment lost 1 base and the V segment lost 4 bases, leaving 6 bases of the junction unmatched. For the CDR3, the DNA is TGTGCCAGCAGTTCACCCTACAGGGGGAGCAATCAGCCCCAGCATTTT. Residues: CASSSPYRGSNQPQHF.

The chain carries TRBV7-8 and TRBJ1-4; D not certain. Per germline, CDR1 SGHVS and CDR2 FQNEAQ. The CDR3 sequence is 14 residues long. The germline V and J ends were trimmed by 1 base and 5 bases, with 8 bases remaining between them. CDR3 region: CASSLVPGNEKLFF. The CDR3 nucleotides read TGTGCCAGCAGCTTAGTACCCGGGAATGAAAAACTGTTTTTT.

The rearrangement uses TRBV15 and TRBJ2-1; 8 nucleotides line up with TRBD2. Trimming cost V 4 bases and J 9 bases; bases outside gene matches: 11. Germline CDR1 is LNHNV and CDR2 is YYDKDF (reference sequence). The CDR3 extends over 15 amino acids. DNA for the CDR3: TGTGCCACCAGCAACCCACCGGGACTAGAAGCTGAGCAGTTCTTC. Its protein is CATSNPPGLEAEQFF.

This clone appeared a single time. This rearrangement joins TRBV11-2 to TRBJ2-5, with D perhaps TRBD1 (7 bases). The CDR3 totals 14 residues. The germline V gene encodes CDR1 SGHAT and CDR2 FQNNGV. Trimming stripped 5 bases from V and 4 bases from J, with 14 bases between. The CDR3: CASSLYRGGETQYF. The CDR3 coding sequence is TGTGCCAGCAGCCTTTACAGGGGAGGAGAGACCCAGTACTTC.

J is TRBJ2-7 and V is TRBV5-1; 11 bases line up with TRBD2. Per germline, CDR1 SGHRS and CDR2 YFSETQ. CDR3 length: 14 residues. Trimming took 4 bases from V and 1 from J; bases not matched to a gene: 1. The CDR3 here is CASSPSGGSYEQYF. Here the CDR3 DNA reads TGCGCCAGCAGCCCTAGCGGGGGGTCCTACGAGCAGTACTTC.

The genes are TRBV4-1 and TRBJ1-2; tentatively, D is TRBD1 (6 bases). The V gene lost 4 bases and the J gene lost 2 bases, with 17 bases spanning the gap. The CDR3 is 16 amino acids. Germline CDR1 is MGHRA and CDR2 is YSYEKL. CDR3 residues: CASSPTWGGTNYGYTF. In nucleotides, the CDR3 is TGCGCCAGCAGCCCGACCTGGGGGGGGACAAACTATGGCTACACCTTC.

This chain links TRBV13 with TRBJ2-4, with D tentatively TRBD1 (6 bases). Germline assignment: CDR1 PRHDT and CDR2 FYEKMQ (reference sequence). There are 16 residues in the CDR3. The V end was cut by 5 bases, the J end by 1 base, with 15 bases between. Written as DNA, the CDR3 is TGTGCCAGCAGCCCGACAGGTGGAGCGGCCAAAAACATTCAGTACTTC. It encodes CASSPTGGAAKNIQYF.

The rearrangement uses TRBV7-3 and TRBJ2-1, with a weak D call TRBD2 (5 bases). The CDR3 consists of 15 residues. Trimming left V 7 bases short and J 6 bases short, with 19 bases between. CDR1 SGHTA and CDR2 FQGTGA come from the germline V gene. CDR3 nucleotides: TGTGCCAGCATCCACCCTGGACTGTCTTTCAATGAGCAGTTCTTC. It translates to CASIHPGLSFNEQFF.

This chain joins TRBV2 and TRBJ2-7; no firm D call. Germline CDR1 is SNHLY and CDR2 is FYNNEI. V was shortened by 4 bases and J by 4 bases, with 20 bases between the two germline ends. The CDR3 spans 16 residues. CDR3 DNA sequence: TGTGCCAGCAGTGCCTCCAGTGTTCGGTTAGCTTACGAGCAGTACTTC. The encoded protein is CASSASSVRLAYEQYF.

This clone has more than one count but fewer than ten. The J gene is TRBJ1-6, the V gene TRBV4-2; TRBD1 agrees at 10 bases. J was trimmed by 10 bases and V by 3 bases; bases with no gene match: 6. The germline gives CDR1 LGHNA, CDR2 YNFKEQ. This CDR3 region has 15 residues. The CDR3: CASSQQTGGYSPLHF. The CDR3 DNA follows: TGTGCCAGCAGCCAGCAGACAGGGGGCTACTCACCCCTCCACTTT.

The CDR3 loop is CASSQQGGDFVSYNSPLHF. The CDR3 DNA is TGTGCCAGCAGCCAACAGGGAGGGGATTTTGTATCCTATAATTCACCCCTCCACTTT. The genes are TRBV9 and TRBJ1-6; TRBD1 might be the D (6 bases). Germline V gene lookup returns CDR1 SGDLS and CDR2 YYNGEE. V lost 4 bases and J lost 1, with 21 bases in between. There are 19 residues in the CDR3.

DNA for the CDR3: TGTGCCAGCAGCTTCCAGACAGGGAGTAATCCCTATGGCTACACCTTC. This translates into CASSFQTGSNPYGYTF. The rearrangement links TRBV5-5 to TRBJ1-2; TRBD1 aligns across 7 bases. The length of the CDR3 is 16 residues. The V and J ends lost 2 bases and 4 bases, in that order; junction bases with no gene match: 11. Germline V gives CDR1 SGHKS, CDR2 YYEKEE (reference sequence).

V and J are TRBV4-3 and TRBJ2-3; 9 bases are shared with TRBD2. After removal of 1 base from V and 4 bases from J, the junction contained 3 bases not matched to a gene. The CDR3 runs to 15 residues. Germline V gene data show CDR1 as LGHNA and CDR2 as YSLEER. CDR3 nucleotide sequence: TGCGCCAGCAGCCAAGGGACTAGCGCAGCAGATACGCAGTATTTT. It encodes CASSQGTSAADTQYF.

The V gene is TRBV5-6, the J gene TRBJ2-7; D call uncertain. This CDR3 region has 13 residues. CDR1 is SGHDT and CDR2 is YYEEEE in the germline V gene. Trimming removed 5 bases from V and 3 bases from J, with 12 bases in between. Written as DNA, the CDR3 is TGTGCCAGCAGTTCGACTGCCGGCTACGAGCAGTACTTC. Translating gives CASSSTAGYEQYF. Together with reference TRBV5-6 and TRBJ2-7, the CDR3 gives the full variable domain: DAGVTQSPTHLIKTRGQQVTLRCSPKSGHDTVSWYQQALGQGPQFIFQYYEEEERQRGNFPDRFSGHQFPNYSSELNVNALLLGDSALYLCASSSTAGYEQYFGPGTRLTVT.

J is TRBJ2-7 and V is TRBV5-3; 10 bases are a match to TRBD2. TRBV5-3 carries the ORF label, with uncertain function. This CDR3 is built from 15 residues. After removal of 5 bases from V and 0 bases from J, the junction contained 5 bases not matched to a gene. CDR3 in amino acids: CARSRSGGPSYEQYF. In DNA, the CDR3 is TGTGCCAGAAGTCGTAGCGGGGGGCCCTCCTACGAGCAGTACTTC.

The chain combines TRBV30 with TRBJ2-7, with a possible D match to TRBD1 (5 bases). Trimming took 3 bases from V and 7 from J, leaving 13 bases between them. Looked up from germline, CDR1 is GTSNPN and CDR2 is SVGIG (reference sequence). This CDR3 spans 12 amino acids. The DNA for the CDR3 is TGTGCCTGGAGAAAGGGGTTAGGGGAGCAGTACTTC. This sequence encodes CAWRKGLGEQYF.

This chain uses TRBV20-1 with TRBJ1-2, with D unclear. Germline CDR1 is DFQATT and CDR2 is SNEGSKA (reference sequence). This CDR3 is 11 amino acids long. Trimming shortened V by 5 bases and J by 8 bases, and 12 bases separated the two germline ends. In nucleotides, the CDR3 is TGCAGTGCTTTAGCCGGGATCGGCTACACCTTC. Translating gives CSALAGIGYTF.

The chain has TRBV15 and TRBJ1-5; D uncertain. The germline V and J ends were trimmed by 1 base and 5 bases, with 9 bases remaining between them. The CDR3 has 14 amino acids. Germline V gene lookup returns CDR1 LNHNV and CDR2 YYDKDF (reference sequence). This CDR3 reads CATSRGAVYQPQHF. DNA of the CDR3: TGTGCCACCAGCAGAGGAGCGGTGTATCAGCCCCAGCATTTT.

This clone was detected only once. The chain is built from TRBV25-1 and TRBJ2-7; D may be TRBD1 (6 bases). This CDR3 comprises 14 residues. V lost 3 bases to trimming and J lost 0 bases, with 9 bases between them. The V gene's germline CDR1 is MGHDK and CDR2 SYGVNS. CDR3 amino acids: CASSDRTDSYEQYF. The CDR3 coding sequence is TGTGCCAGCAGTGACCGGACAGACTCCTACGAGCAGTACTTC.

This sequence joins TRBV7-9 and TRBJ2-2; possible D gene TRBD2, 7 bases. The CDR3 consists of 13 residues. V lost 5 bases and J lost 6, with 10 bases in between. Germline loops: CDR1 SEHNR, CDR2 FQNEAQ (reference sequence). The CDR3 DNA follows: TGTGCCAGCAGCGGGCGGGGGCCCGGGGAGCTGTTTTTT. Translation: CASSGRGPGELFF.

The chain links TRBV4-1 to TRBJ2-3; D unresolved. Germline V CDR1 and CDR2: MGHRA, YSYEKL. This CDR3 has 15 residues. V lost 0 bases, J lost 1 base, and 8 bases lay in between. The CDR3 is CASSQDARGTDTQYF. CDR3 nucleotides: TGCGCCAGCAGCCAAGATGCACGGGGCACAGATACGCAGTATTTT.

This sequence joins TRBV5-4 and TRBJ2-3; 7 bases match TRBD2. The CDR3 consists of 19 residues. The germline CDR1 and CDR2 sequences are SGHNT and YYREEE (reference sequence). J was trimmed by 0 bases and V by 4 bases; bases with no gene match: 17. This CDR3 is CASSLEPGLPSISTDTQYF. In nucleotides, the CDR3 is TGTGCCAGCAGCCTAGAACCGGGACTACCCTCGATAAGCACAGATACGCAGTATTTT.

This clone was observed a single time. V and J are TRBV7-9 and TRBJ1-2; TRBD1 is a possible D gene (6 bases). Germline V gene sequence: CDR1 SEHNR, CDR2 FQNEAQ (reference sequence). This CDR3 has 15 residues. Between the trimmed V and J ends, which lost 1 base and 8 bases, there was a span of 17 bases. Here the CDR3 reads CASSLEGQGLRGYTF. The DNA for the CDR3 is TGTGCCAGCAGCTTAGAGGGTCAGGGGTTAAGAGGCTACACCTTC.

CDR3 nucleotides: TGTGCCAGCACGAGGCGGACACCTAATGAAAAACTGTTTTTT. This gives the protein CASTRRTPNEKLFF. The chain employs TRBV2 and TRBJ1-4, with a tentative D call TRBD1 (5 bases). Germline CDR1 SNHLY, CDR2 FYNNEI. Trimming shortened V by 7 bases and J by 3 bases, and 12 bases separated the two germline ends. CDR3 length: 14 amino acids.

The rearrangement uses TRBV15 and TRBJ2-1; D not resolved. The V end was cut by 5 bases, the J end by 4 bases, with 9 bases between. CDR3 size: 13 residues. The V gene's germline CDR1 is LNHNV and CDR2 YYDKDF (reference sequence). The CDR3 spells CATSPRVYNEQFF. The CDR3 nucleotides are TGTGCCACCAGCCCTCGGGTTTACAATGAGCAGTTCTTC.